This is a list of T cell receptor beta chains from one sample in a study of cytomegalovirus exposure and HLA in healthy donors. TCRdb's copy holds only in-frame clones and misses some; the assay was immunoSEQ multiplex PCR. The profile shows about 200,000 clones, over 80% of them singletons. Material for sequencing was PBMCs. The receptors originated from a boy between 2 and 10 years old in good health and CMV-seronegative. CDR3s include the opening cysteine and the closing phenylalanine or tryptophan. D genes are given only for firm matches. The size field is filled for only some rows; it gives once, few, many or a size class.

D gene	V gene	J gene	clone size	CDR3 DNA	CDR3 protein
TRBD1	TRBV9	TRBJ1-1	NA	TGTGCCAGCAGCACCCAGGGGGTGAACACTGAAGCTTTCTTT	CASSTQGVNTEAFF
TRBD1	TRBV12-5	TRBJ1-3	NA	TGTGCTAGTGGTTTGGGGGGGACAGGATATGGAAACACCATATATTTT	CASGLGGTGYGNTIYF
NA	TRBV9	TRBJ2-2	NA	TGTGCCAGCAGCGCGGGATTCGGCACCGGGGAGCTGTTTTTT	CASSAGFGTGELFF
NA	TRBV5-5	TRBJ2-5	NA	TGTGCCAGCAGCTTGTTGGGCGGGGCCCAAGAGACCCAGTACTTC	CASSLLGGAQETQYF
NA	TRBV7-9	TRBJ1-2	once	TGTGCCAGCAGCTTAACGGGGGGGGATAACTATGGCTACACCTTC	CASSLTGGDNYGYTF
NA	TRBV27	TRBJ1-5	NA	TGTGCCAGCAGTTTTGGGACACCCAATCAGCCCCAGCATTTT	CASSFGTPNQPQHF
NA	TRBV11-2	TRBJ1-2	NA	TGTGCCAGCGGGGGCTCTAGGGGCTACACCTTC	CASGGSRGYTF
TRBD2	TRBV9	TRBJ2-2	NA	TGTGCCAGCAGCGCCTGGGGCGGGGGGAACACCGGGGAGCTGTTTTTT	CASSAWGGGNTGELFF
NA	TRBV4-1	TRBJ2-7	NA	TGCGCCAGCAGCCAAGAAGGGCAGGGGATACGGAACGAGCAGTACTTC	CASSQEGQGIRNEQYF
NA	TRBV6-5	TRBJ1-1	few	TGTGCCAGCAGTTACTCTTATCGGGGTACTGAAGCTTTCTTT	CASSYSYRGTEAFF
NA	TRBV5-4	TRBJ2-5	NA	TGTGCCAGCACCCTTTTGGACAGCCAAGAGACCCAGTACTTC	CASTLLDSQETQYF
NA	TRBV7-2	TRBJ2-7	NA	TGTGCCAGCAGCTTTTACGGTCGGGTGGTAGACGACTACGAGCAGTACTTC	CASSFYGRVVDDYEQYF
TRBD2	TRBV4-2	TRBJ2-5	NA	TGTGCCAGCAGCCAAGCATTACGACTAGCGGAGGGAGAGACCCAGTACTTC	CASSQALRLAEGETQYF
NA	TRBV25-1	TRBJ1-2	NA	TGTGCCAGCAGTGAGGGACGGGGGGTCCCTGGCTACACCTTC	CASSEGRGVPGYTF
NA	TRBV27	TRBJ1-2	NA	TGTGCCAGCAGTTTAATGGCCTCAGCTAACTATGGCTACACCTTC	CASSLMASANYGYTF
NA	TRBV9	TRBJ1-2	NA	TGTGCCAGCAGCGTAGCGTCGGTAGCTAACTATGGCTACACCTTC	CASSVASVANYGYTF
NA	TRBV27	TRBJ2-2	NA	TGTGCCAGCACCTCGTCGAACACCGGGGAGCTGTTTTTT	CASTSSNTGELFF
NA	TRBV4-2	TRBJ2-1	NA	TGTGCCAGCAGCCAAGACGTGGGTGAACTAGGTTACCAGTTCTTC	CASSQDVGELGYQFF
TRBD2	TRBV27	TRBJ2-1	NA	TGTGCCAGCAGCTTAAGCGGGAGGGCCTACAATGAGCAGTTCTTC	CASSLSGRAYNEQFF
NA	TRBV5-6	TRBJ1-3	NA	TGTGCCAGCAGCTTTGGAGGAGCCGGAAACACCATATATTTT	CASSFGGAGNTIYF
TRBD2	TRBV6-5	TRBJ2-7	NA	TGTGCCAGCAGCCCCGGGACTAGCGGGAGTGGGGAGCAGTACTTC	CASSPGTSGSGEQYF
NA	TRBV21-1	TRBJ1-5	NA	TGTGCCAGCAGCAAAGTGACAGTGTATAGCAATCAGCCCCAGCATTTT	CASSKVTVYSNQPQHF
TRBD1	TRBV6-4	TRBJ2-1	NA	TGTGCCAGCACCACCTCGGGGGACAGGGGATATGAGCAGTTCTTC	CASTTSGDRGYEQFF
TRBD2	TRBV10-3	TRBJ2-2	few	TGTGCCACCATAATTAGCGGGACCGGGGAGCTGTTTTTT	CATIISGTGELFF
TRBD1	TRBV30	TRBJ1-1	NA	TGTGCCTGGACAGGGGGTATGAACACTGAAGCTTTCTTT	CAWTGGMNTEAFF
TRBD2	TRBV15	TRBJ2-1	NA	TGTGCCACCAGCAGGGATCTAGCGGGGAGCTCCTACAATGAGCAGTTCTTC	CATSRDLAGSSYNEQFF
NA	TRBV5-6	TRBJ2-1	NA	TGTGCCAGCAGCTTGGGTCCGGGGAATGAGCAGTTCTTC	CASSLGPGNEQFF
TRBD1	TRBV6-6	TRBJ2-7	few	TGTGCCAGCAGTTCCGGTATCGGGACAGACATCTACGAGCAGTACTTC	CASSSGIGTDIYEQYF
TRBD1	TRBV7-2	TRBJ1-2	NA	TGTGCCAGCAGCTTATTTGGGACAGGGCGGGATGGCTACACCTTC	CASSLFGTGRDGYTF
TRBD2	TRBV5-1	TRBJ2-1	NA	TGCGCCAGCAGCTTGGCGGCTAGCGGGAGATCCTACAATGAGCAGTTCTTC	CASSLAASGRSYNEQFF
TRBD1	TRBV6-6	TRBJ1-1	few	TGTGCCAGCAGTTACGGAACGGACAGGGAAGGCACTGAAGCTTTCTTT	CASSYGTDREGTEAFF
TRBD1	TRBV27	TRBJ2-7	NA	TGTGCCAGCAGAGCTAAGGGTATGGGACAGGGGTGGGCCTACGAGCAGTACTTC	CASRAKGMGQGWAYEQYF
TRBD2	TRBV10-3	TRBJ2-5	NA	TGTGCCATCAGCCTTGGGACCTTAGCGGGAGATGAGACCCAGTACTTC	CAISLGTLAGDETQYF
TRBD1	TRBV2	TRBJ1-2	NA	TGTGCCAGCCCGCCGGGACAGGGGTTGGGTGGCTACACCTTC	CASPPGQGLGGYTF